The 30 T cell receptor beta chains in this list originate from one sample, sequenced in a study of shared T cell receptors in the human thymus. Here immunoSEQ multiplex PCR was the method, and the copy in TCRdb shows in-frame clones only, minus some. The sample holds hundreds of thousands of clones, approximately 89% seen once. These data also formed part of another study, on human thymus T cells.

Material: thymocytes. The receptors here all came from a boy younger than two with a congenital heart defect.

The genes are TRBV28 and TRBJ2-5; tentatively, D is TRBD2 (6 bases). CDR3 size: 16 residues. Germline loops: CDR1 MDHEN, CDR2 SYDVKM. V gave up 5 bases and J gave up 2 bases, with 18 bases separating them. This CDR3 reads CASSPTPGGEQETQYF. CDR3 sequence (DNA): TGTGCCAGCAGTCCAACCCCCGGAGGGGAACAAGAGACCCAGTACTTC.

This rearrangement joins TRBV4-1 to TRBJ1-4, with D maybe TRBD1 (6 bases). CDR3 length: 16 residues. Deletions cut 4 bases from V and 7 bases from J, with 19 bases between. CDR1 is MGHRA and CDR2 is YSYEKL in the germline V gene. The CDR3 DNA reads TGCGCCAGCAGCCCCCCTCAGGGGAGGGGAAGTGAAAAACTGTTTTTT. Encoded protein: CASSPPQGRGSEKLFF.

The V and J genes are TRBV27 and TRBJ2-1; 9 nucleotides match TRBD1. Germline trimming cut 5 bases from V and 8 bases from J; bases unmatched to any gene: 10. The CDR3 is 15 amino acids. The V gene's germline CDR1 is MNHEY and CDR2 SMNVEV (reference sequence). The CDR3 here is CASSKGTGLTDEQFF. CDR3 nucleotides: TGTGCCAGCAGTAAGGGGACAGGGCTTACGGATGAGCAGTTCTTC.

The chain recombines TRBV4-3 with TRBJ2-7; tentative D call: TRBD2 (5 bases). This CDR3 comprises 16 residues. Germline V gene sequence: CDR1 LGHNA, CDR2 YSLEER. V was pared by 0 bases and J by 2 bases, with 14 bases between. CDR3: CASSQETGPSTYEQYF. CDR3 coding DNA: TGCGCCAGCAGCCAAGAAACTGGTCCTAGCACCTACGAGCAGTACTTC.

DNA of the CDR3: TGCAGTGCCCCGCGAAAGTCTGAAGCTTTCTTT. Encoded protein: CSAPRKSEAFF. V usage is TRBV20-1 and J usage is TRBJ1-1; D is undetermined. The length of the CDR3 is 11 residues. The germline V gene has CDR1 DFQATT and CDR2 SNEGSKA (reference sequence). Trimming took 6 bases from V and 6 from J, leaving 11 bases between them.

Here the CDR3 reads CASSFGPWQGGYEQYF. CDR3 in DNA: TGTGCCAGCAGTTTTGGCCCCTGGCAGGGAGGCTACGAGCAGTACTTC. V gene TRBV28 combines with J gene TRBJ2-7; D perhaps matches TRBD2 (6 bases). This CDR3 has 16 amino acids. Between the trimmed V and J ends, which lost 3 bases and 3 bases, there was a span of 18 bases. Germline V gene sequence: CDR1 MDHEN, CDR2 SYDVKM.

The V and J genes are TRBV5-1 and TRBJ1-2; D call uncertain. This CDR3 is 12 amino acids long. Per germline, CDR1 SGHRS and CDR2 YFSETQ. V lost 0 bases to trimming and J lost 7 bases, with 7 bases between them. CDR3 protein: CASSLVSGGYTF. The DNA of the CDR3 is TGCGCCAGCAGCTTGGTCTCAGGTGGCTACACCTTC.

Only a few counts were recorded for this clone. The chain joins TRBV5-6 to TRBJ2-3; 10 nucleotides match TRBD1. The CDR3 is 17 amino acids. CDR1 SGHDT and CDR2 YYEEEE come from the germline V gene. V lost 1 base to trimming and J lost 5 bases; unmatched junction nucleotides: 10. Here the CDR3 reads CASSLIPGQGSVDTQYF. CDR3 coding DNA: TGTGCCAGCAGCTTGATTCCGGGACAGGGGTCGGTAGATACGCAGTATTTT.

The chain combines TRBV9 with TRBJ1-2; possibly TRBD1 for D (5 bases). CDR3 length: 14 amino acids. The germline gives CDR1 SGDLS, CDR2 YYNGEE. Trimming left V 0 bases short and J 4 bases short, with 10 bases between. CDR3 amino acids: CASSVAGGTYGYTF. The CDR3 DNA sequence: TGTGCCAGCAGCGTAGCGGGGGGAACCTATGGCTACACCTTC.

The chain carries TRBV27 and TRBJ2-7, with D possibly being TRBD1 (6 bases). Germline lookup yields CDR1 MNHEY and CDR2 SMNVEV (reference sequence). The CDR3 consists of 15 residues. With 4 bases removed from V and 7 bases from J, the gap between germline ends came to 20 bases. CDR3 amino acids: CASSSSGADDREQYF. The CDR3 DNA reads as TGTGCCAGCAGTTCCTCAGGGGCCGACGATAGGGAGCAGTACTTC.

This clone was seen once. The chain has TRBV25-1 and TRBJ2-3, with D possibly matching TRBD2 (5 bases). Germline V gives CDR1 MGHDK, CDR2 SYGVNS. The ends were cut back, 3 bases at V and 8 bases at J, with 15 bases in the middle. CDR3 size: 14 residues. The DNA of the CDR3 is TGTGCCAGCAGTGATTCGAGGGAGTACGGTACGCAGTATTTT. Encoded protein: CASSDSREYGTQYF.

The rearrangement joins TRBV27 to TRBJ1-2; D ambiguous. Trimming took 5 bases from V and 3 from J, leaving 16 bases between them. The V gene's germline CDR1 is MNHEY and CDR2 SMNVEV (reference sequence). This CDR3 has 15 residues. In DNA form, the CDR3 reads TGTGCCAGCAGTCGAAGCATGGAGTTGTACTATGGCTACACCTTC. Translated, it gives CASSRSMELYYGYTF.

V and J are TRBV9 and TRBJ2-3, with 12 bases matching TRBD2. CDR1 is SGDLS, CDR2 YYNGEE, per germline. CDR3 size: 17 residues. The J segment lost 3 bases and the V segment lost 3 bases, leaving 8 bases of the junction unmatched. The CDR3 DNA reads as TGTGCCAGCAGCGGATGGAAACTAGCGGGAGGTACAGATACGCAGTATTTT. Translated: CASSGWKLAGGTDTQYF.

This chain uses TRBV4-3 with TRBJ1-5; 10 bases align to TRBD1. The germline CDR1 and CDR2 sequences are LGHNA and YSLEER. Trimming removed 2 bases from V and 6 bases from J; junction bases left unmatched: 7. The CDR3 sequence is 16 residues long. Written as DNA, the CDR3 is TGCGCCAGCAGCCAAACCACGGGACAGGGGTCTCAGCCCCAGCATTTT. As protein: CASSQTTGQGSQPQHF.

The J gene is TRBJ2-5, the V gene TRBV6-5; D might be TRBD1 (6 bases). The V end was cut by 6 bases, the J end by 2 bases, with 10 bases between. Germline V gene data show CDR1 as MNHEY and CDR2 as SVGAGI. This CDR3 is built from 13 residues. The CDR3, as DNA: TGTGCCAGCAGGGAAACAGGGCAAGAGACCCAGTACTTC. It codes for CASRETGQETQYF.

The V call is TRBV28, the J call TRBJ1-6; D unresolved. Trimming shortened V by 3 bases and J by 14 bases, and 8 bases separated the two germline ends. The germline CDR1 and CDR2 sequences are MDHEN and SYDVKM. There are 11 residues in the CDR3. This CDR3 is CASSFHSALHF. The CDR3 DNA reads TGTGCCAGCAGTTTTCATTCGGCCCTCCACTTT.

The rearrangement links TRBV7-2 to TRBJ2-3; D perhaps matches TRBD1 (6 bases). The CDR3 has 15 amino acids. Trimming took 2 bases from V and 2 from J, leaving 11 bases between them. The V gene's germline CDR1 is SGHTA and CDR2 FQGNSA. CDR3 amino acids: CASSLRGKYTDTQYF. The CDR3 DNA reads as TGTGCCAGCAGCTTAAGGGGGAAGTACACAGATACGCAGTATTTT.

The chain recombines TRBV5-1 with TRBJ2-3; no clear D. Trimming took 5 bases from V and 2 from J, leaving 15 bases between them. Germline CDR1 reads SGHRS; CDR2 reads YFSETQ. The CDR3 sequence is 15 residues long. The chain's CDR3 is CASRTSDSHTDTQYF. In DNA, the CDR3 is TGCGCCAGCAGAACGTCAGACTCCCACACAGATACGCAGTATTTT.

This clone was counted only a few times. The J gene is TRBJ1-4, the V gene TRBV18, with TRBD1 as a possible D gene (6 bases). Looked up from germline, CDR1 is KGHSH and CDR2 is LQKENI. V was trimmed by 4 bases and J by 6 bases, leaving 15 bases between them. The CDR3 loop spans 15 amino acids. The CDR3 DNA is TGTGCCAGCTCACTACTCGGGGGGCGCGATGAAAAACTGTTTTTT. Protein product: CASSLLGGRDEKLFF.

The genes are TRBV27 and TRBJ2-1; 10 nucleotides agree with TRBD2. This CDR3 is built from 17 residues. Trimming cost V 7 bases and J 4 bases; bases outside gene matches: 13. The germline V gene encodes CDR1 MNHEY and CDR2 SMNVEV (reference sequence). This chain's CDR3 is CASILRPSGRRYNEQFF. The CDR3 DNA sequence: TGTGCCAGCATCTTAAGGCCTAGCGGGAGACGGTACAATGAGCAGTTCTTC.

The chain couples TRBV11-2 to TRBJ2-4, with 9 bases fitting TRBD2. Germline CDR1 is SGHAT and CDR2 is FQNNGV. The CDR3 consists of 16 residues. J gave up 6 bases and V 1 base, and 7 bases lay outside the gene matches. Here the CDR3 reads CASSLGPSGTLNIQYF. The CDR3 DNA is TGTGCCAGCAGCTTAGGTCCTAGCGGGACTTTAAACATTCAGTACTTC.

This clone was recorded only once. V and J are TRBV25-1 and TRBJ1-1; D unclear. The CDR3 spans 12 residues. V was clipped by 4 bases and J by 3 bases, with 6 bases between them. Germline V gene data show CDR1 as MGHDK and CDR2 as SYGVNS. The CDR3 is CASSAGYTEAFF. CDR3 in DNA: TGTGCCAGCAGTGCAGGATACACTGAAGCTTTCTTT.

This chain links TRBV4-1 with TRBJ1-1; the match to TRBD1 covers 7 bases. Germline V gene sequence: CDR1 MGHRA, CDR2 YSYEKL. The CDR3 totals 14 residues. J gave up 0 bases and V 4 bases, and 2 bases lay outside the gene matches. CDR3 protein: CASSPGTVNTEAFF. The CDR3 nucleotides read TGCGCCAGCAGCCCCGGGACAGTGAACACTGAAGCTTTCTTT.

V usage is TRBV5-1 and J usage is TRBJ1-1; D is perhaps TRBD1 (6 bases). The germline V gene has CDR1 SGHRS and CDR2 YFSETQ. This CDR3 has 16 amino acids. V was shortened by 6 bases and J by 1 base, with 19 bases between the two germline ends. In DNA, the CDR3 is TGCGCCAGCACCAAGAGACGGGGGGCTCAGAACACTGAAGCTTTCTTT. This gives the protein CASTKRRGAQNTEAFF.

This clone was recorded only once. The CDR3 DNA follows: TGTGCCACCAGCGGAGGGGACCGACTAGCCCCCCCAGATACGCAGTATTTT. Its protein is CATSGGDRLAPPDTQYF. The chain combines TRBV15 with TRBJ2-3; 7 bases agree with TRBD2. CDR1 is LNHNV, CDR2 YYDKDF, per germline (reference sequence). V shed 5 bases, J shed 4 bases, and the junction held 15 bases outside the gene matches. The CDR3 extends over 17 amino acids.

This clone was found once. The chain joins TRBV4-3 to TRBJ1-1, with a tentative D call TRBD1 (6 bases). The CDR3 extends over 14 amino acids. Germline V gene data show CDR1 as LGHNA and CDR2 as YSLEER. With 0 bases removed from V and 7 bases from J, the gap between germline ends came to 12 bases. CDR3 coding DNA: TGCGCCAGCAGCCAAGACAGGGGCCTTTATGAAGCTTTCTTT. It is translated as CASSQDRGLYEAFF.

The rearrangement uses TRBV29-1 and TRBJ2-1; 9 bases agree with TRBD2. J lost 5 bases, V lost 0 bases, and 14 bases had no gene match. The CDR3 covers 18 residues. Germline V gene lookup returns CDR1 SQVTM and CDR2 ANQGSEA. As DNA, the CDR3 is TGCAGCGTTGAAGATCCAGGGCTAGCGGGACTTATCCACAATGAGCAGTTCTTC. It encodes CSVEDPGLAGLIHNEQFF.

The rearrangement links TRBV6-6 to TRBJ2-1; D unresolved. The CDR3 is made up of 12 amino acids. The V gene lost 2 bases and the J gene lost 8 bases, with 7 bases spanning the gap. CDR1 and CDR2 from the germline V gene are MNHNY and SVGAGI (reference sequence). The CDR3 DNA reads as TGTGCCAGCAGTTACACGGTGTATGAGCAGTTCTTC. It specifies CASSYTVYEQFF.

This chain connects TRBV5-1 to TRBJ2-3, with a possible D match to TRBD1 (5 bases). Deletions cut 1 base from V and 6 bases from J, with 21 bases between. The CDR3 covers 17 residues. Germline CDR1 is SGHRS and CDR2 is YFSETQ. Written as DNA, the CDR3 is TGCGCCAGCAGCTTGCGGCAGACACAAGGGGATTTCGATACGCAGTATTTT. Translation: CASSLRQTQGDFDTQYF.

CDR3 amino acids: CASSQASGSDNEQFF. The CDR3 DNA reads as TGCGCCAGCAGCCAAGCTAGCGGGAGTGACAATGAGCAGTTCTTC. The chain recombines TRBV4-3 with TRBJ2-1; TRBD2 agrees at 10 bases. CDR1 LGHNA and CDR2 YSLEER come from the germline V gene. This CDR3 has 15 residues. V gave up 1 base and J gave up 5 bases; unmatched junction bases: 2.